The text below deals with one T cell receptor beta chain. Its antigen is not identified. The sample belongs to a study of T cell responses to AZD1222 COVID-19 vaccine. Overall study findings and caveats: Nearly half of spike-specific TCRs reportedly target variant regions that are unmutated in the B.1.351 and B.1.1.7 variants.

The ends were cut back, 2 bases at V and 8 bases at J, with 18 bases in the middle. CDR1 is MGHDK and CDR2 is SYGVNS in the germline V gene. The CDR3 consists of 15 residues. Clones were read by immunoSEQ multiplex PCR, and TCRdb kept only the in-frame ones, dropping some. The repertoire holds 95,000 to 110,000 clones, with around nine tenths as singletons. The material sequenced was peripheral blood, taken on day 0 of AZD1222 vaccination. This TCR derives from an adult in good health. This sequence joins TRBV25-1 and TRBJ1-2; no clear D. In DNA form, the CDR3 reads TGTGCCAGCAGTGAAGACGGCGGACTCACGCGGGGCTACACCTTC. It encodes CASSEDGGLTRGYTF.